The 2 T cell receptor beta chains below come from one sample, sequenced in a study of neurological immune-mediated disorders. Time point here: longitudinal time-point 1 (baseline). TCRdb re-called the 5' RACE reads through MiXCR, storing one row per CDR3 protein. This sample has about 71,000 distinct CDR3 sequences, with approximately 14% found just once. What was sequenced was PBMCs. These receptors were taken from a female donor with HTLV-1-associated myelopathy (HAM/TSP).

This clonotype was counted at least ten times. The CDR3 DNA reads TGCAGCGTTGAAGTAGTAGGGTCCGGCTACACCTTC. It is translated as CSVEVVGSGYTF. The V call is TRBV29-1, the J call TRBJ1-2; unclear D gene. V was shortened by 1 base and J by 8 bases, with 11 bases between the two germline ends. The germline V gene encodes CDR1 SQVTM and CDR2 ANQGSEA. The CDR3 spans 12 residues.

This clonotype was detected ten times or more. The chain uses TRBV5-1 and TRBJ1-2; D is ambiguous. CDR3 size: 13 residues. V lost 2 bases and J 4 bases, leaving 9 bases between the germline ends. Germline V lookup: CDR1 SGHRS, CDR2 YFSETQ. CDR3 region: CASSFGGFYGYTF. The CDR3 DNA sequence: TGCGCCAGCAGCTTTGGCGGATTCTATGGCTACACCTTC.